This TCR beta chain appears in the sequencing data of a study of blood T cell repertoires in COVID-19. Looking at the study overall: The study drew acute and convalescent COVID-19 samples from the United States, Italy and Spain.

V was shortened by 5 bases and J by 10 bases, with 12 bases between the two germline ends. The CDR3 contains 12 residues. Germline V gene sequence: CDR1 SGHAT, CDR2 FQNNGV. Generated by immunoSEQ multiplex PCR, the TCRdb table keeps only in-frame clones and is missing some. The repertoire consists of around 67,000 clones, with roughly four fifths occurring once and the leading ten covering 30% to 45%. Sequenced: peripheral blood. The source is a man in his 70s with acute or convalescent COVID-19. The rearrangement uses TRBV11-2 and TRBJ2-1, with D possibly being TRBD2 (5 bases). In DNA form, the CDR3 reads TGTGCCAGCAGCCCTCCCGGGATAGAGCAGTTCTTC. Its protein is CASSPPGIEQFF.